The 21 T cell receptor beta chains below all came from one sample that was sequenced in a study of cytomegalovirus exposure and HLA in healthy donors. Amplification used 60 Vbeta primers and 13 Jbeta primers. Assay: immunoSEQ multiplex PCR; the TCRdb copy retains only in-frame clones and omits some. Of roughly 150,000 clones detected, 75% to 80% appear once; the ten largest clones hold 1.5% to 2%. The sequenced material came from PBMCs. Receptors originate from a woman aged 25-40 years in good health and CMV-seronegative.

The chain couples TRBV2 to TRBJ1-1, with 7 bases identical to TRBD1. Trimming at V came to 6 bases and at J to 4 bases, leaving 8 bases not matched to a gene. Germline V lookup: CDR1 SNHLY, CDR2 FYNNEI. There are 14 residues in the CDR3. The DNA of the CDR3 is TGTGCCAGCAGGAAAATGGGACAGATCACTGAAGCTTTCTTT. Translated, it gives CASRKMGQITEAFF.

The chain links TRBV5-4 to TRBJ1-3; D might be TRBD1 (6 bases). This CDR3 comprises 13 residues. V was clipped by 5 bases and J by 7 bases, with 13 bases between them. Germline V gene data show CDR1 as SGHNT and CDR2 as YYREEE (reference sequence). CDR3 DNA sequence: TGTGCCAGCAGGGCCCCAGGGGTGAACACCATATATTTT. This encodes CASRAPGVNTIYF.

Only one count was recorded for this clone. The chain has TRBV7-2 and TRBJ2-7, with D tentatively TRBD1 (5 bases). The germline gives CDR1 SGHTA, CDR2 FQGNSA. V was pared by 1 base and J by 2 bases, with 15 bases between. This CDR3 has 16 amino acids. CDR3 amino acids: CASSLGSPRAPYEQYF. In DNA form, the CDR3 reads TGTGCCAGCAGCTTAGGGTCCCCCAGGGCTCCCTACGAGCAGTACTTC.

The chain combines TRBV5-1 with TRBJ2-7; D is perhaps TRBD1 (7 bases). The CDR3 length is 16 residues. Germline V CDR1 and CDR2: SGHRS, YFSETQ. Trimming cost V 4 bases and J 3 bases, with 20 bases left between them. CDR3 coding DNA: TGCGCCAGCAGCCCCCAGGGGGGAGGCAGCGGCTACGAGCAGTACTTC. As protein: CASSPQGGGSGYEQYF.

The CDR3 coding sequence is TGTGCCAGCAGCCTCCCTCCTCCCTCGAACTATGGCTACACCTTC. Its protein is CASSLPPPSNYGYTF. The chain uses TRBV6-5 and TRBJ1-2; no reliable D call. Trimming cost V 6 bases and J 2 bases, with 16 bases left between them. The CDR3 covers 15 residues. From germline, CDR1 is MNHEY and CDR2 SVGAGI.

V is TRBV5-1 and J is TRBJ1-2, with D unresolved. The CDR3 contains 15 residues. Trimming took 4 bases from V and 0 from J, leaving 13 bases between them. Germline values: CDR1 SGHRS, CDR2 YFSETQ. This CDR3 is CASSPRSRTNYGYTF. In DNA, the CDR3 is TGCGCCAGCAGCCCGCGGAGTAGAACTAACTATGGCTACACCTTC.

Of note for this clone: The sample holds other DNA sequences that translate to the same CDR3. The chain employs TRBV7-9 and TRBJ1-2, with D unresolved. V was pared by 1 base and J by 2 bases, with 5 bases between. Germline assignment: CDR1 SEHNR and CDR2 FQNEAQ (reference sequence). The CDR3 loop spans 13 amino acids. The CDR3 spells CASSLGQNYGYTF. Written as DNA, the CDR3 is TGTGCCAGCAGCTTAGGGCAGAACTATGGCTACACCTTC.

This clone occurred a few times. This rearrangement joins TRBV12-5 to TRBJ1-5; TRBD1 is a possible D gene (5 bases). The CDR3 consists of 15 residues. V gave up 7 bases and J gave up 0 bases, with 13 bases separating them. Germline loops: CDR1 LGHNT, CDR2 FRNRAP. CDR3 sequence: CASAWGGYSNQPQHF. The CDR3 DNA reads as TGTGCTAGTGCCTGGGGGGGTTATAGCAATCAGCCCCAGCATTTT.

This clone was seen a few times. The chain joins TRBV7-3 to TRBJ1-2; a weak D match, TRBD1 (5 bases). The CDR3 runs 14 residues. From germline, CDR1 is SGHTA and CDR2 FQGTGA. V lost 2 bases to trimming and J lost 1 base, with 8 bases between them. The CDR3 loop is CASSLQGLNYGYTF. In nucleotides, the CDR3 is TGTGCCAGCAGCTTACAGGGCCTTAACTATGGCTACACCTTC.

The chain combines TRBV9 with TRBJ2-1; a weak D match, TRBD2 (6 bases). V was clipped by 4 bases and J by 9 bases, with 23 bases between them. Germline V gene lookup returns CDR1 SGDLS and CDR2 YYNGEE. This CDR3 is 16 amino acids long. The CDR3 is CASSWETGGYKGEQFF. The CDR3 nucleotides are TGTGCCAGCAGCTGGGAGACTGGGGGGTATAAGGGTGAGCAGTTCTTC.

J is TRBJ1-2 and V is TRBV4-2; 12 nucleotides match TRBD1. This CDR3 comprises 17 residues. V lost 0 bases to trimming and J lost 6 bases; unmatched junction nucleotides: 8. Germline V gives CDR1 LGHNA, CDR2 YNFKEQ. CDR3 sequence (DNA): TGTGCCAGCAGCCAAGATTTCCGGGACAGGGGGCGTCATGGCTACACCTTC. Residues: CASSQDFRDRGRHGYTF.

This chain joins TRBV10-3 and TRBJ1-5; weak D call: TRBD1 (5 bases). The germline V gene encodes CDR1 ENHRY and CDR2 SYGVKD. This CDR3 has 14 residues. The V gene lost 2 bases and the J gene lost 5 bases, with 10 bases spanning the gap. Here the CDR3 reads CAISEPGSYQPQHF. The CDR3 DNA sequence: TGTGCCATCAGTGAGCCAGGGTCTTATCAGCCCCAGCATTTT.

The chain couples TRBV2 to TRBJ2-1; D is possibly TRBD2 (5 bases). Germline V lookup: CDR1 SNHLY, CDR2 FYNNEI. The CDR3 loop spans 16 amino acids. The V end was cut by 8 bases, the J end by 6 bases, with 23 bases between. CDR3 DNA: TGTGCCAGCTCCGGAGAGGGTCTTAAGTTTGGCAATGAGCAGTTCTTC. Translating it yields CASSGEGLKFGNEQFF.

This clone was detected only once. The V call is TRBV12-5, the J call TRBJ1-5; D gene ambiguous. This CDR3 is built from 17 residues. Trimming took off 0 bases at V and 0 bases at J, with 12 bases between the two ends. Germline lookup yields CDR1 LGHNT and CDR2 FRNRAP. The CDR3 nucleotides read TGTGCTAGTGGTTTGGTAGTGGGAGGGAATAGCAATCAGCCCCAGCATTTT. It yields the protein CASGLVVGGNSNQPQHF. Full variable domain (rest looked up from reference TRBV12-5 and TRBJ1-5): DARVTQTPRHKVTEMGQEVTMRCQPILGHNTVFWYRQTMMQGLELLAYFRNRAPLDDSGMPKDRFSAEMPDATLATLKIQPSEPRDSAVYFCASGLVVGGNSNQPQHFGDGTRLSIL.

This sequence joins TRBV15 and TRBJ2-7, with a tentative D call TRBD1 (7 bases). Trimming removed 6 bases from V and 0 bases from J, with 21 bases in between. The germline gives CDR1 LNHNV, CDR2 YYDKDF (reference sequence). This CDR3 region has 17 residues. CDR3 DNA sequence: TGTGCCACCAGTTCCCCTGGGGGGACAGAAGGCTCCTACGAGCAGTACTTC. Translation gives CATSSPGGTEGSYEQYF.

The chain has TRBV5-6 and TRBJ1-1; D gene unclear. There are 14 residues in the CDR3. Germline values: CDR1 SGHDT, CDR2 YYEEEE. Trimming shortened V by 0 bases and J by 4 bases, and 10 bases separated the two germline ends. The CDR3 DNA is TGTGCCAGCAGCTTGGGTGTCGGGGTCACTGAAGCTTTCTTT. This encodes CASSLGVGVTEAFF.

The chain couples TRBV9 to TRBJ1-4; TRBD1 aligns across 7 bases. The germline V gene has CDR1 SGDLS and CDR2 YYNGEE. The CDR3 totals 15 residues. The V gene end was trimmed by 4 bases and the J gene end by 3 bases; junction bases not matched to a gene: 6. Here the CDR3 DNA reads TGTGCCAGCAGCCCCACAGGGGCTCCTAATGAAAAACTGTTTTTT. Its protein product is CASSPTGAPNEKLFF. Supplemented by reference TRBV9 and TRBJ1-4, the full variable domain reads DSGVTQTPKHLITATGQRVTLRCSPRSGDLSVYWYQQSLDQGLQFLIQYYNGEERAKGNILERFSAQQFPDLHSELNLSSLELGDSALYFCASSPTGAPNEKLFFGSGTQLSVL.

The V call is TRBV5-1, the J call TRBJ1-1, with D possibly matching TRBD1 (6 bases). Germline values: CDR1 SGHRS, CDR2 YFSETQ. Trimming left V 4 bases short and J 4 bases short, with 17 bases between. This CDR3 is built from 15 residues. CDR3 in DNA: TGCGCCAGCAGCCCTTCGTCGGGGGGCGCCACTGAAGCTTTCTTT. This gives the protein CASSPSSGGATEAFF.

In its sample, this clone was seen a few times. The CDR3 loop is CASSEFGVDTQYF. In DNA, the CDR3 is TGTGCCAGCAGTGAATTCGGGGTAGATACGCAGTATTTT. V usage is TRBV25-1 and J usage is TRBJ2-3; D might be TRBD2 (5 bases). In germline, CDR1 is MGHDK, CDR2 SYGVNS. The ends were cut back, 1 base at V and 5 bases at J, with 7 bases in the middle. CDR3 length: 13 residues.

The CDR3 bases are TGCGCCAGCAGCTTGTCGCAGGATGCCTATCAGTACTTC. Translation gives CASSLSQDAYQYF. The rearrangement joins TRBV5-1 to TRBJ2-7, with no clear D. Germline values: CDR1 SGHRS, CDR2 YFSETQ. The CDR3 contains 13 residues. V lost 1 base and J lost 10, with 15 bases in between. The complete variable domain, with remaining parts taken from reference TRBV5-1 and TRBJ2-7, reads KAGVTQTPRYLIKTRGQQVTLSCSPISGHRSVSWYQQTPGQGLQFLFEYFSETQRNKGNFPGRFSGRQFSNSRSEMNVSTLELGDSALYLCASSLSQDAYQYFGPGTRLTVT.

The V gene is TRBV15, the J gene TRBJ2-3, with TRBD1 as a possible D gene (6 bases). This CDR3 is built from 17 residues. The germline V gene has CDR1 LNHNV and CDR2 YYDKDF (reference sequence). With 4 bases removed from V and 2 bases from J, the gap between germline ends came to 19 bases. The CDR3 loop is CATSKRQVGFNTDTQYF. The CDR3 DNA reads TGTGCCACCAGCAAAAGACAGGTGGGGTTTAACACAGATACGCAGTATTTT.